Given below is one T cell receptor (beta chain) in context. Its cognate antigen has yet to be identified. It has no much larger one-base neighbor in the sample; base qualities were not kept. This record comes from a study of blood T cells in healthy people across ages (dated by TCRdb to the mid-2010s). About the full investigation: Template switching captured roughly one uniquely barcoded TCR beta cDNA molecule per two T cells in model experiments. To avoid experimental bias, donors of different ages were randomly spread across the sequencing lanes. Using the same blood draw, the study looked at two additional independent replicas of 1 million unique cDNA reads for two donors, one aged 18 to 30 and the other aged 80 or older. Age-related changes in TCR beta repertoire diversity were measured in the study by deep sequencing normalized with unique cDNA molecular identifiers. Four age groups were formed from the donors: young (average around 15 years), middle-aged (roughly 38), aged (over 55) and long-lived (around 82).

Systemically healthy Caucasian individuals from Russia, 39 in total and aged about 6 to 100 years, were included as donors. Approximately 9.3 milliliters of peripheral blood were collected from each donor into EDTA-treated Vacutainer tubes. Ficoll-Paque density-gradient centrifugation was used to isolate PBMCs, with at least 7 million obtained per sample. Trizol reagent was used to extract total RNA from PBMCs, with at least 6 micrograms per sample. Naive CD45RAhigh/CD27high T cell percentages were measured by flow cytometry on a PBMC aliquot from every donor. What the research found in general, with its limitations: Observed TCR beta diversity per million T cells fell roughly linearly with age, and a significant reduction was already apparent by age around 36. Bulk unsorted PBMC profiling prevented conclusive comparison of naive and antigen-experienced compartments. Observed TCR beta diversity correlated strongly with the percentage of naive T cells measured by flow cytometry. Compared with the aged group, the long-lived group had more naive CD4+ T cells, fewer expanded clones and increased TCR diversity, a pattern suggesting age selection. Total diversity estimates from one million sequenced T cells were considered lower bounds and underestimates. Because the CMV infection status of the donors was unknown, age-related changes in expanded clonotypes may potentially have been confounded.

Libraries were prepared through 5' RACE. The reads were generated on an Illumina HiSeq 2500. A second PCR of 7 to 11 cycles was performed with a sample-barcoded 5' primer and a J-beta primer mix. A template-switch 5' adaptor carrying 12 random nucleotides introduced a unique molecular identifier onto each TCR beta cDNA molecule. At least 2.5 million CDR3-containing paired-end reads were obtained from each sample. The Mint cDNA synthesis kit, primed by a TRBC-specific oligonucleotide, was used to synthesize first-strand cDNA from all RNA. All cDNA was treated with uracil-DNA glycosylase and then went through a first 18-cycle PCR with the universal primers M1SS and BC2_uni_R. Per the original workflow: For normalization, 1 million high-quality reads, each with a distinct molecular identifier, were randomly selected from each sample. Instead of being binned into consensus sequences, reads that shared molecular identifiers were thrown out. MiTCR, run with a Q25 quality threshold and the strictest error-elimination algorithm, handled CDR3 identification, clonotype clustering and error correction. A nonparametric unseen species model using Euler transformation provided a lower-bound estimate of total TCR beta diversity. TCRdb reanalyzed the raw reads on its own, using fastp at Q25 for trimming and MiXCR for clone calling, and kept in-frame beta chains. CDR3 protein sequences are deduplicated, and each keeps its most common genes and DNA. The V and J calls follow TCRdb's processing rather than the paper's. Within this sample are about 1.8 million distinct CDR3 sequences, with 40% to 55% of them counted one time only. The ten largest clones capture less than 2.5% of the sample.

The CDR3, from cysteine to phenylalanine, totals 17 residues. The read is trimmed to its CDR3 DNA, 51 bases read in frame from base 1. As encoded in the germline V gene, CDR1 is SGDLS while CDR2 is YYNGEE. V is pruned by 0 bases and J by 4 bases, leaving 8 bases of the junction without a gene match. Material: blood. Recombination linked TRBV9 to TRBJ2-5; TRBD1 lines up with 11 middle nucleotides. This TCR derives from a woman aged 40 to 49 in good health. The CDR3 region reads CASSVAGQGARVETQYF. In nucleotide form, the sequence is TGTGCCAGCAGCGTAGCAGGACAGGGGGCGAGGGTAGAGACCCAGTACTTC.